These 9 T cell receptor beta chains were all obtained from the same sample, sequenced in a study of OX40 agonist ivuxolimab in advanced cancers. Sequencing used immunoSEQ multiplex PCR; TCRdb keeps in-frame clones, though not all of them. The sample lists fewer than 140,000 clones, less than 95% seen once, with around 0.5% in the top ten. The sample consisted of CD4+ or CD8+ T cells sorted from blood, taken in a trial of the OX40 agonist ivuxolimab. These receptors all come from an adult with an advanced solid tumor such as melanoma, head and neck, liver or kidney cancer.

This rearrangement joins TRBV11-3 to TRBJ1-6, with D uncertain. Germline CDR1 is SGHNT and CDR2 is YENEEA. The CDR3 runs 14 residues. Deletions cut 5 bases from V and 7 bases from J, with 12 bases between. Written as DNA, the CDR3 is TGTGCCAGCAGCGCGGGGTCCTGGAATTCACCCCTCCACTTT. It specifies CASSAGSWNSPLHF.

V is TRBV7-9 and J is TRBJ2-3; tentatively, D is TRBD1 (6 bases). Germline V gene lookup returns CDR1 SEHNR and CDR2 FQNEAQ (reference sequence). CDR3 size: 16 residues. The V end lost 5 bases, the J end lost 1 base, and 16 bases lay between the germline ends. In nucleotides, the CDR3 is TGTGCCAGCAGCCCTAAACAGGGACGGGGCACAGATACGCAGTATTTT. It is translated as CASSPKQGRGTDTQYF.

This clone appeared a single time. The rearrangement links TRBV23-1 to TRBJ2-5; 10 positions agree with TRBD2. TRBV23-1 belongs to the ORF category, with a function that is uncertain. V lost 3 bases, J lost 1 base, and 17 bases stayed unmatched. This CDR3 comprises 20 residues. As DNA, the CDR3 is TGCGCCAGCAGTCAGAAAACGTCCCCACTAGCGGGGCCCTTCCAAGAGACCCAGTACTTC. Amino acids: CASSQKTSPLAGPFQETQYF.

The J gene is TRBJ1-4, the V gene TRBV6-5, with D unresolved. Germline CDR1 is MNHEY and CDR2 is SVGAGI. CDR3 length: 16 residues. Trimming pared 0 bases from V and 7 bases from J, leaving 15 bases between. The CDR3 coding sequence is TGTGCCAGCAGTTACTCGAACCCGGTAGGAGGTGAAAAACTGTTTTTT. Translating it yields CASSYSNPVGGEKLFF.

V and J are TRBV28 and TRBJ2-5; 10 bases match TRBD2. With V trimmed by 4 bases and J by 2 bases, 4 bases remained unmatched. The germline CDR1 and CDR2 sequences are MDHEN and SYDVKM. The CDR3 consists of 15 residues. The CDR3 region has the DNA TGTGCCAGCAGTTCTGGGACTAGCGTACAAGAGACCCAGTACTTC. Translated: CASSSGTSVQETQYF.

The chain employs TRBV28 and TRBJ2-5; D possibly corresponds to TRBD2 (6 bases). Germline V gives CDR1 MDHEN, CDR2 SYDVKM. The CDR3 contains 14 residues. V dropped 1 base and J dropped 5 bases, with 11 bases sitting between them. Here the CDR3 reads CASSLFGGWETQYF. In DNA, the CDR3 is TGTGCCAGCAGTTTATTCGGGGGATGGGAGACCCAGTACTTC.

This clone has only one observation. This chain links TRBV4-2 with TRBJ2-1; D possibly corresponds to TRBD2 (6 bases). This CDR3 is 18 amino acids long. V lost 4 bases and J 1 base, leaving 20 bases between the germline ends. The germline V gene has CDR1 LGHNA and CDR2 YNFKEQ. CDR3: CASSPNPGTGGSYNEQFF. As DNA, the CDR3 is TGTGCCAGCAGCCCCAACCCAGGAACCGGGGGTTCCTACAATGAGCAGTTCTTC.

The rearrangement joins TRBV6-5 to TRBJ2-7; TRBD1 agrees at 12 bases. The CDR3 totals 15 residues. V was pared by 7 bases and J by 6 bases, with 10 bases of the junction left unmatched. Germline V gene data show CDR1 as MNHEY and CDR2 as SVGAGI. The CDR3 region is CASNQAGTGGGEQYF. In nucleotides, the CDR3 is TGTGCCAGCAATCAAGCAGGGACAGGGGGCGGCGAGCAGTACTTC.

The J gene is TRBJ2-5, the V gene TRBV4-3, with D hard to call. Germline V lookup: CDR1 LGHNA, CDR2 YSLEER. The V end was cut by 4 bases, the J end by 4 bases, with 10 bases between. This CDR3 spans 13 amino acids. CDR3 region: CASSPRRRETQYF. CDR3 bases: TGCGCCAGCAGCCCCCGCCGGCGAGAGACCCAGTACTTC.